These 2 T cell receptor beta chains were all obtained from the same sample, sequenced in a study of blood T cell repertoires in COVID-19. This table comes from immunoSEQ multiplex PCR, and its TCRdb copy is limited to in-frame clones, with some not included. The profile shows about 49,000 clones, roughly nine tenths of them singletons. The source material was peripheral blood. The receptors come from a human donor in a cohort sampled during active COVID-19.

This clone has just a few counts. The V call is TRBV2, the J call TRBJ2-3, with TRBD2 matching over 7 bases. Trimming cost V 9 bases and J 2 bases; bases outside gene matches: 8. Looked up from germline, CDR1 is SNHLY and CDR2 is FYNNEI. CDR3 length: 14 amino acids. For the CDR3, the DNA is TGTGCCAGAGAGAGCGGGGTAGACACAGATACGCAGTATTTT. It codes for CARESGVDTDTQYF. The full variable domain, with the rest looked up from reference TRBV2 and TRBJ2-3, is EPEVTQTPSHQVTQMGQEVILRCVPISNHLYFYWYRQILGQKVEFLVSFYNNEISEKSEIFDDQFSVERPDGSNFTLKIRSTKLEDSAMYFCARESGVDTDTQYFGPGTRLTVL.

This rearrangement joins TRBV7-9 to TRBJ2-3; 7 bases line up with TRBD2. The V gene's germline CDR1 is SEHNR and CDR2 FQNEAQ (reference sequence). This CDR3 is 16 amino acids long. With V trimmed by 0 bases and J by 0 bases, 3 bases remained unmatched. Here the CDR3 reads CASSLAGTTSTDTQYF. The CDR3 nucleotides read TGTGCCAGCAGCTTAGCCGGGACTACAAGCACAGATACGCAGTATTTT.